The sequence of this TCR beta chain was determined in a study of shared clonotypes between healthy human individuals (dated by TCRdb to about 2020). About the full investigation: The cohort comprised a couple of women and a few men aged 18 to 49 years. Leukapheresis yielded between about 0.94 and 10 billion PBMCs per donor. For each donor, CD4 naive and CD4 memory were each given three plates, CD8 naive was given two plates, and CD8 memory was given one plate. To increase sequencing depth and limit assay-specific biases, TCR repertoire library preparation and sequencing were carried out by different laboratories using diverse techniques. The study deeply sequenced blood TCR repertoires of five healthy adults to estimate repertoire size and the extent of clonotype sharing between individuals.

Points the paper makes about the study in general: The genetic and exposure-history diversity represented was limited by the small number of donors. Even with the large sequencing depth, rarefaction of the sorted-subset datasets indicated that sequencing was incomplete. Pairwise subsampling indicated that sequencing depth was expected to affect the degree of clonotype sharing among donors. Only blood was sampled, and tissue TCR repertoires likely differ from those in blood. Clonotypes shared by all four sorted-subset donors showed higher generation probabilities than non-shared clonotypes. When a handful of donors were compared, the shared fraction of clonotypes was around 5.1% for naive CD4, approximately 3.3% for naive CD8, 2.3% for memory CD4, and 0.35% to 0.4% for memory CD8. Larger estimated clonotype richness was generally found for naive subsets than for memory subsets.

A note on this clone: The antigen it binds to is not known. No base-level quality is on record; no much larger clone is a single base apart.

TCR CDR3 regions were amplified from genomic DNA by multiplex PCR using the deep immunoSEQ assay. Extracted genomic DNA from each cell subset was distributed evenly across all wells of several immunoSEQ 96-well plates, and each plate was treated as a replicate. For sorted subsets, each replicate PCR was loaded with roughly 0.2 ug genomic DNA, equivalent to 30,000 or so T cell genomes. The purified libraries were quantified using a Qubit 3.0 fluorometer, sized with a Bioanalyzer 2100, and then quantified again using the KAPA Library Quantification kit. Every immunoSEQ 96-well plate was sequenced on a separate single-read 150-cycle Illumina NextSeq 550 flow cell. Under the source paper's analysis protocol: The immunoSEQ output contained only junctional sequences without quality scores, so filtering could not match that applied to full-length reads. To assign V/J genes and CDR3, sequences were annotated using PyIR, a Python wrapper for IgBLAST v1.9, with IMGT germline references. Any read was removed if the V/J assignment was weak (E-value above 1e-6), the CDR3 was missing, or the read contained stop codons, out-of-frame junctions, or ambiguous translated residues. V3J clonotypes were defined as sequences sharing an identical inferred V gene, J gene, and CDR3 amino acid sequence. The percentage overlap between two repertoires was calculated by dividing the number of shared unique clonotypes by the size of the smaller repertoire. RTK rarefaction, the Chao1 estimator, and Recon v2.1 estimates of unobserved clonotypes were used to assess repertoire richness. Generation probabilities for all TCRbeta clonotypes obtained by the gDNA method from a handful of donors were computed using OLGA. TCRdb took this table from immuneACCESS and kept in-frame rearrangements with V and J called. Such tables lack part of the clones; where checked against another copy, unresolved V genes explain under half of the gap, and the rest is unexplained. V and J calls plus clone size are reproduced from that table; the DNA served to infer D and trimming. A total of 500,000 to 550,000 clones appear in this sample, roughly 95% of them only once. 0.05% to 0.08% of the sample rests with the top ten.

Healthy HIV-negative adults with no recently reported acute infections or vaccinations were included as donors. All donors were Caucasian adults living in Nashville, Tennessee, USA. Magnetic negative selection was used to enrich CD4+ T cells, after which naive cells were positively selected on CD45RA and the negative fraction became the memory subset. Blood was collected by leukapheresis, and PBMCs were isolated by Ficoll-Histopaque density gradient centrifugation and then cryopreserved in liquid nitrogen vapor phase. Purity and quantity of every magnetically sorted T cell population were checked by analytical flow cytometry. Each sorted fraction had its genomic DNA isolated and then quantified by UV absorbance on a Nanodrop 2000c. The CDR3, cysteine through phenylalanine, is 14 amino acids long. Only the CDR3 region is kept as DNA, spanning 42 bases read in frame from base 1. From a lookup of the germline V gene, CDR1 and CDR2 are MNHNS and SASEGT. The trim is 5 bases for V and 0 bases for J, with a gap of 11 bases between the germline ends.

Sequencing was performed on naive CD4+ T cells sorted from blood. What this sample's cell subset or site label stands for: CD45RA+ positively selected. The chain is encoded by TRBV6-1 joined to TRBJ2-7; TRBD1 might be the D gene, on 6 matching bases. This clonotype originated in a woman in her twenties or thirties in good health. The CDR3 is CASSRDTRSYEQYF. The DNA sequence reads TGTGCCAGCAGTAGGGACACTCGCTCCTACGAGCAGTACTTC.